What follows are 27 T cell receptor beta chains derived from one specimen sequenced in a study of cytomegalovirus exposure and HLA in healthy donors. Generated by immunoSEQ multiplex PCR, the TCRdb table keeps only in-frame clones and is missing some. The data show 55,000 to 75,000 clones, about 94% seen once. The sequenced sample was PBMCs. The receptors stem from a man aged 18 to 35 in good health and CMV-seropositive.

This clone is a singleton in its sample. The chain carries TRBV6-1 and TRBJ1-2, with 7 bases matching TRBD1. V was clipped by 6 bases and J by 3 bases; unmatched bases: 4. The CDR3 loop spans 13 amino acids. CDR1 is MNHNS, CDR2 SASEGT, per germline. CDR3 region: CASRNRGDYGYTF. The CDR3, as DNA: TGTGCCAGCAGAAACAGGGGAGACTATGGCTACACCTTC.

The chain uses TRBV28 and TRBJ1-3; unclear D gene. Germline V lookup: CDR1 MDHEN, CDR2 SYDVKM. V lost 2 bases, J lost 0 bases, and 8 bases lay in between. This CDR3 has 15 residues. The CDR3 nucleotides read TGTGCCAGCAGTTTAGGCGGCATCTCTGGAAACACCATATATTTT. The encoded protein is CASSLGGISGNTIYF. Full variable domain (remainder filled in from reference TRBV28 and TRBJ1-3): DVKVTQSSRYLVKRTGEKVFLECVQDMDHENMFWYRQDPGLGLRLIYFSYDVKMKEKGDIPEGYSVSREKKERFSLILESASTNQTSMYLCASSLGGISGNTIYFGEGSWLTVV.

The chain employs TRBV11-1 and TRBJ1-1; 7 positions agree with TRBD1. Unmatched junction bases numbered 13, after V lost 0 bases and J lost 3 bases. The CDR3 extends over 18 amino acids. The germline CDR1 and CDR2 sequences are SGHAT and FQDESV (reference sequence). CDR3 region: CASSLALTGAALDTEAFF. The CDR3 DNA sequence: TGTGCCAGCAGCTTAGCCCTCACAGGGGCGGCTTTAGACACTGAAGCTTTCTTT.

The chain combines TRBV19 with TRBJ2-7; tentatively, D is TRBD2 (6 bases). The CDR3 is 14 amino acids. Trimming removed 10 bases at V and 0 bases at J, with 16 bases between. Germline loops: CDR1 LNHDA, CDR2 SQIVND (reference sequence). The chain's CDR3 is CATKGGGSSYEQYF. The CDR3 DNA reads as TGTGCCACCAAGGGAGGAGGGAGCTCCTACGAGCAGTACTTC. Full variable domain (rest looked up from reference TRBV19 and TRBJ2-7): DGGITQSPKYLFRKEGQNVTLSCEQNLNHDAMYWYRQDPGQGLRLIYYSQIVNDFQKGDIAEGYSVSREKKESFPLTVTSAQKNPTAFYLCATKGGGSSYEQYFGPGTRLTVT.

V usage is TRBV9 and J usage is TRBJ2-3; 8 nucleotides match TRBD2. This CDR3 has 15 residues. The ends lost 0 bases at V and 6 bases at J; junction bases unmatched: 6. CDR1 and CDR2 from the germline V gene are SGDLS and YYNGEE. CDR3 sequence: CASSVEVAGRDTQYF. The CDR3 bases are TGTGCCAGCAGCGTAGAGGTAGCGGGAAGGGATACGCAGTATTTT.

V is TRBV7-2 and J is TRBJ2-1, with D tentatively TRBD1 (6 bases). This CDR3 spans 15 amino acids. Germline CDR1 SGHTA, CDR2 FQGNSA. V lost 5 bases, J lost 4 bases, and 15 bases lay in between. DNA of the CDR3: TGTGCCAGCAGCCGCCTTTCCGGGACATACAATGAGCAGTTCTTC. Its translation: CASSRLSGTYNEQFF.

The rearrangement uses TRBV6-6 and TRBJ1-3; D remains unclear. Germline V gene lookup returns CDR1 MNHNY and CDR2 SVGAGI (reference sequence). CDR3 size: 12 residues. Trimming left V 6 bases short and J 2 bases short, with 5 bases between. Here the CDR3 DNA reads TGTGCCAGCAGACAACCTGGAAACACCATATATTTT. Amino acid sequence: CASRQPGNTIYF.

This chain joins TRBV28 and TRBJ1-5; D is unclear. The CDR3 is 12 amino acids. V gave up 5 bases and J gave up 7 bases, with 9 bases separating them. Germline CDR1 is MDHEN and CDR2 is SYDVKM. Here the CDR3 reads CASSRTQQPQHF. For the CDR3, the DNA is TGTGCCAGCAGTAGGACTCAACAGCCCCAGCATTTT.

The V call is TRBV19, the J call TRBJ2-5, with 12 bases matching TRBD2. There are 16 residues in the CDR3. Germline CDR1 LNHDA, CDR2 SQIVND (reference sequence). J was trimmed by 4 bases and V by 4 bases; bases with no gene match: 7. CDR3 protein: CASSKLAGGLGETQYF. As DNA, the CDR3 is TGTGCCAGTAGTAAACTAGCGGGAGGACTGGGAGAGACCCAGTACTTC.

The CDR3 loop reads CASSFRQGGETQYF. CDR3 coding DNA: TGTGCCAGCAGCTTTCGACAGGGCGGGGAGACCCAGTACTTC. The chain is built from TRBV7-9 and TRBJ2-5; TRBD1 agrees at 7 bases. Germline CDR1 reads SEHNR; CDR2 reads FQNEAQ (reference sequence). This CDR3 comprises 14 residues. Trimming cost V 3 bases and J 5 bases; bases outside gene matches: 6.

The chain joins TRBV7-7 to TRBJ2-2; D gene ambiguous. This CDR3 is 14 amino acids long. Germline assignment: CDR1 SSHAT and CDR2 FNYEAQ (reference sequence). V was pared by 4 bases and J by 3 bases, with 9 bases between. CDR3 coding DNA: TGTGCCAGCAGCTCCCTCCAGGACACCGGGGAGCTGTTTTTT. Amino acids: CASSSLQDTGELFF.

This clone was recorded only once. The V call is TRBV7-9, the J call TRBJ1-5, with unresolved D. The V gene lost 2 bases and the J gene lost 0 bases, with 8 bases spanning the gap. The CDR3 runs 15 residues. Germline-derived CDR1 and CDR2 are SEHNR and FQNEAQ (reference sequence). CDR3 loop: CASSLRGNSNQPQHF. The CDR3 nucleotides are TGTGCCAGCAGCTTAAGAGGAAATAGCAATCAGCCCCAGCATTTT.

This clone has just one count. This chain joins TRBV5-1 and TRBJ2-3; 11 bases map to TRBD2. CDR3 size: 14 residues. Germline CDR1 is SGHRS and CDR2 is YFSETQ. The J segment lost 9 bases and the V segment lost 0 bases, leaving 3 bases of the junction unmatched. CDR3 in amino acids: CASSLEASGGTQYF. In DNA form, the CDR3 reads TGCGCCAGCAGCTTGGAGGCTAGCGGGGGGACGCAGTATTTT.

The V and J genes are TRBV6-1 and TRBJ2-7, with 10 nucleotides matching TRBD1. J gave up 4 bases and V 7 bases, and 7 bases lay outside the gene matches. The CDR3 sequence is 14 residues long. Per germline, CDR1 MNHNS and CDR2 SASEGT. CDR3 coding DNA: TGTGCCAGCATTGTAAGGACAGGGGGATACGAGCAGTACTTC. It codes for CASIVRTGGYEQYF.

This rearrangement joins TRBV5-1 to TRBJ2-1; TRBD1 might be the D (5 bases). Trimming shortened V by 4 bases and J by 1 base, and 9 bases separated the two germline ends. The CDR3 extends over 14 amino acids. Germline-derived CDR1 and CDR2 are SGHRS and YFSETQ. The CDR3 DNA sequence: TGCGCCAGCAGCCTCAGACAGTCCTACAATGAGCAGTTCTTC. Its translation is CASSLRQSYNEQFF.

CDR3 DNA sequence: TGTGCCAGCAGTTTACGACGGGACAGGGCGAACACCGGGGAGCTGTTTTTT. Translating gives CASSLRRDRANTGELFF. The J gene is TRBJ2-2, the V gene TRBV27, with TRBD1 matching over 9 bases. This CDR3 comprises 17 residues. The J segment lost 0 bases and the V segment lost 2 bases, leaving 4 bases of the junction unmatched. CDR1 is MNHEY, CDR2 SMNVEV, per germline (reference sequence).

The J gene is TRBJ2-6, the V gene TRBV5-1, with 7 bases lining up with TRBD1. The CDR3 consists of 15 residues. J was trimmed by 1 base and V by 4 bases; bases with no gene match: 2. Germline V gene lookup returns CDR1 SGHRS and CDR2 YFSETQ. CDR3 sequence reads: CASSPQGSGANVLTF. The CDR3 nucleotides are TGCGCCAGCAGCCCACAGGGGTCTGGGGCCAACGTCCTGACTTTC.

The J gene is TRBJ1-2, the V gene TRBV7-2; D remains unclear. The V gene lost 3 bases and the J gene lost 6 bases, with 11 bases spanning the gap. Germline lookup yields CDR1 SGHTA and CDR2 FQGNSA. The length of the CDR3 is 13 residues. CDR3 coding DNA: TGTGCCAGCAGCTTCAACAGTCGCGATGGCTACACCTTC. Translation: CASSFNSRDGYTF.

This chain links TRBV5-4 with TRBJ1-1, with 8 bases fitting TRBD1. Per germline, CDR1 SGHNT and CDR2 YYREEE (reference sequence). There are 13 residues in the CDR3. Losses at the gene ends were 4 bases for V and 10 bases for J; bases not matched to a gene: 9. CDR3 sequence (DNA): TGTGCCAGCAGCGTGGACAGGGAAGGTCGAGCTTTCTTT. Its translation: CASSVDREGRAFF.

J is TRBJ2-5 and V is TRBV5-1; D is possibly TRBD1 (5 bases). Trimming took 1 base from V and 7 from J, leaving 14 bases between them. The CDR3 is 14 residues long. Germline lookup yields CDR1 SGHRS and CDR2 YFSETQ. CDR3 nucleotides: TGCGCCAGCAGCTTGAAAGACTGGGGCGGGACCCAGTACTTC. Protein sequence: CASSLKDWGGTQYF.

This chain connects TRBV19 to TRBJ2-2, with D perhaps TRBD1 (5 bases). The CDR3 is made up of 14 amino acids. The germline gives CDR1 LNHDA, CDR2 SQIVND (reference sequence). Trimming cost V 4 bases and J 6 bases, with 12 bases left between them. The CDR3 is CASSSRQGPGELFF. Written as DNA, the CDR3 is TGTGCCAGTAGTAGTCGTCAGGGTCCCGGGGAGCTGTTTTTT.

This chain joins TRBV5-1 and TRBJ2-1, with TRBD2 matching over 11 bases. This CDR3 comprises 16 residues. Germline V CDR1 and CDR2: SGHRS, YFSETQ. V shed 0 bases, J shed 1 base, and the junction held 0 bases outside the gene matches. The CDR3, as DNA: TGCGCCAGCAGCTTGGCTAGCGGGGGGTCCTACAATGAGCAGTTCTTC. Encoded protein: CASSLASGGSYNEQFF.

The chain links TRBV7-3 to TRBJ2-1, with D tentatively TRBD1 (6 bases). Germline V gene data show CDR1 as SGHTA and CDR2 as FQGTGA. The V gene lost 5 bases and the J gene lost 7 bases, with 15 bases spanning the gap. The CDR3 spans 14 residues. The CDR3 loop is CASSLDRTLNEQFF. The CDR3 coding sequence is TGTGCCAGCAGCCTCGACAGGACCCTGAATGAGCAGTTCTTC. Full variable domain (remainder filled in from reference TRBV7-3 and TRBJ2-1): GAGVSQTPSNKVTEKGKYVELRCDPISGHTALYWYRQSLGQGPEFLIYFQGTGAADDSGLPNDRFFAVRPEGSVSTLKIQRTERGDSAVYLCASSLDRTLNEQFFGPGTRLTVL.

This chain joins TRBV5-6 and TRBJ2-1, with a weak D call TRBD2 (6 bases). V was clipped by 0 bases and J by 9 bases, with 19 bases between them. Per germline, CDR1 SGHDT and CDR2 YYEEEE. The CDR3 is made up of 16 amino acids. CDR3 sequence (DNA): TGTGCCAGCAGCTTGGACATTCGGCAGAGGGGAGGTGAGCAGTTCTTC. This translates into CASSLDIRQRGGEQFF.

This chain links TRBV10-3 with TRBJ2-5; a weak D match, TRBD1 (5 bases). Trimming removed 2 bases from V and 4 bases from J, with 8 bases in between. This CDR3 comprises 13 residues. CDR1 and CDR2 from the germline V gene are ENHRY and SYGVKD. The CDR3 sequence: CAISEGQGETQYF. As DNA, the CDR3 is TGTGCCATCAGTGAGGGGCAGGGAGAGACCCAGTACTTC.

The chain uses TRBV29-1 and TRBJ2-5, with D perhaps matching TRBD1 (5 bases). There are 13 residues in the CDR3. V was trimmed by 8 bases and J by 4 bases, leaving 17 bases between them. Germline V gene lookup returns CDR1 SQVTM and CDR2 ANQGSEA. CDR3 residues: CSIAQGPGETQYF. Written as DNA, the CDR3 is TGCAGCATAGCCCAGGGTCCCGGAGAGACCCAGTACTTC.

The rearrangement links TRBV6-6 to TRBJ2-2, with 10 bases fitting TRBD1. Germline V lookup: CDR1 MNHNY, CDR2 SVGAGI (reference sequence). Unmatched junction bases numbered 8, after V lost 6 bases and J lost 7 bases. The CDR3 is made up of 15 amino acids. This CDR3 is CASSPRQGAGGELFF. For the CDR3, the DNA is TGTGCCAGCAGCCCCCGACAGGGGGCCGGCGGGGAGCTGTTTTTT.